Shown below are 14 T cell receptor beta chains from a single sample sequenced in a study of T cells expressing NK-cell markers. TCRdb re-called the 5' RACE reads and gives one entry per CDR3 protein, without DNA. This sample's table reports around 260,000 distinct CDR3 sequences. The sequenced sample was blood T cells: a sorted CD56 or NKG2C T cell subset, CD4+ or CD8+ T cells, or bulk PBMC T cells (not recorded which). The source of these receptors is a woman between 18 and 70 years old in good health.

V is TRBV24-1 and J is TRBJ2-1; TCRdb lists TRBD2, though no DNA is available to test this call. Per germline, CDR1 KGHDR and CDR2 SFDVKD. This CDR3 has 16 residues. The chain's CDR3 is CATSDFRTSGYNEQFF.

The V and J genes are TRBV11-2 and TRBJ2-3. Germline loops: CDR1 SGHAT, CDR2 FQNNGV. The CDR3 is made up of 14 amino acids. CDR3 protein: CASRDTASGDTQYF.

The chain uses TRBV7-2 and TRBJ2-3; TCRdb's D gene call, TRBD2, goes unchecked for lack of DNA. This CDR3 spans 16 amino acids. Germline-derived CDR1 and CDR2 are SGHTA and FQGNSA. This chain's CDR3 is CASSLRTATSTDTQYF.

The J gene is TRBJ2-3, the V gene TRBV4-3; no DNA is available, so the TRBD2 call from TCRdb remains unchecked. CDR3 length: 16 residues. CDR1 is LGHNA and CDR2 is YSLEER in the germline V gene. The CDR3 sequence is CASSQDGLAGANTQYF.

The rearrangement uses TRBV6-5 and TRBJ1-4. Germline assignment: CDR1 MNHEY and CDR2 SVGAGI. CDR3 length: 12 residues. The CDR3 spells CASSGNLEKLFF.

J is TRBJ2-1 and V is TRBV4-1. The CDR3 runs to 16 residues. Germline CDR1 MGHRA, CDR2 YSYEKL. CDR3 sequence reads: CASSQGSGGSYNEQFF.

This sequence joins TRBV19 and TRBJ2-7; TCRdb gives TRBD1 as the D gene, but with no DNA this cannot be confirmed. The length of the CDR3 is 17 residues. Germline V gene sequence: CDR1 LNHDA, CDR2 SQIVND (reference sequence). The CDR3 sequence is CASSIRTAGQGSHEQYF.

The V and J genes are TRBV18 and TRBJ1-5. CDR3 length: 16 residues. Germline CDR1 reads KGHSH; CDR2 reads LQKENI. The CDR3 protein is CASSPDPAGRNWSQHF.

The chain links TRBV20-1 to TRBJ2-1; as DNA is missing, the TRBD2 call by TCRdb cannot be tested. The length of the CDR3 is 14 residues. Germline CDR1 reads DFQATT; CDR2 reads SNEGSKA (reference sequence). The CDR3 sequence is CSAPPVSGSDPGIF.

The CDR3 spells CASNRDRGGGYTF. This chain connects TRBV6-2 or TRBV6-3 to TRBJ1-2; TCRdb's D call of TRBD1 is untestable without DNA. This CDR3 contains 13 residues. The germline gives CDR1 MNHEY, CDR2 SVGEGT.

This chain joins TRBV6-1 and TRBJ2-2. Per the germline V gene, CDR1 is MNHNS and CDR2 is SASEGT. The CDR3 spans 15 residues. The CDR3 loop reads CASRGAVPNTGELFF.

The gene calls are TRBV4-2 and TRBJ1-1; TCRdb's D call of TRBD1 is untestable without DNA. This CDR3 is built from 18 residues. In germline, CDR1 is LGHNA, CDR2 YNFKEQ. CDR3 sequence: CASSQVVRVDFMNTEAFF.

The J gene is TRBJ1-3, the V gene TRBV7-2; the TCRdb call, TRBD1, lacks DNA for checking. This CDR3 spans 15 amino acids. Germline-derived CDR1 and CDR2 are SGHTA and FQGNSA. The CDR3 loop reads CASSIYRESGNTIYF.

J is TRBJ2-5 and V is TRBV6-5; TCRdb's D gene call, TRBD2, goes unchecked for lack of DNA. The germline gives CDR1 MNHEY, CDR2 SVGAGI. This CDR3 is built from 17 residues. This CDR3 is CASSYGLIAGNQETQYF.